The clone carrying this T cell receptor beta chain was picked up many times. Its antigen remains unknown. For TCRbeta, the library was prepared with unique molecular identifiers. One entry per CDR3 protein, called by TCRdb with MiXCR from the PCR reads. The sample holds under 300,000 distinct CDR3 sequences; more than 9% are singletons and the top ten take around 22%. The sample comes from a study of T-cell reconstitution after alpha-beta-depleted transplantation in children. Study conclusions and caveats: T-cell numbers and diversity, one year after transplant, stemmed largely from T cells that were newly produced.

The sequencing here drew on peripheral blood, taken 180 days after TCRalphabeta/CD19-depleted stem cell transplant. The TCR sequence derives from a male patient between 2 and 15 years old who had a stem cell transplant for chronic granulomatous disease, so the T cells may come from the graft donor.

CDR3 sequence (DNA): TGTGCCAGCAGCCAAGAAAGCGGAGGGGCGGAGACCCAGTACTTC. This sequence encodes CASSQESGGAETQYF. The V gene is TRBV3-1, the J gene TRBJ2-5; a weak D match, TRBD2 (6 bases). The V gene lost 0 bases and the J gene lost 5 bases, with 13 bases spanning the gap. This CDR3 contains 15 residues. CDR1 is LGHDT and CDR2 is YNNKEL in the germline V gene (reference sequence).